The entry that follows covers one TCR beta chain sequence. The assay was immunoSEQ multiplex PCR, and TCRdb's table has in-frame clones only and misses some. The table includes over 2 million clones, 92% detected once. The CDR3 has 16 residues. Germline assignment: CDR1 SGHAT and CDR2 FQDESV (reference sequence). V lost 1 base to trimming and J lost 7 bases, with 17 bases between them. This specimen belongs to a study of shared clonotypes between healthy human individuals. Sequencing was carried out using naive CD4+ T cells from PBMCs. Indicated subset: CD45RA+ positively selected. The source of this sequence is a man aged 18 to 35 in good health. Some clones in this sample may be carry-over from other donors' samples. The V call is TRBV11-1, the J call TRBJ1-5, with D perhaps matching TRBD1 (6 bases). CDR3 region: CASSLERGGGRQPQHF. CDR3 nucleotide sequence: TGTGCCAGCAGCTTAGAAAGGGGCGGGGGGCGGCAGCCCCAGCATTTT.